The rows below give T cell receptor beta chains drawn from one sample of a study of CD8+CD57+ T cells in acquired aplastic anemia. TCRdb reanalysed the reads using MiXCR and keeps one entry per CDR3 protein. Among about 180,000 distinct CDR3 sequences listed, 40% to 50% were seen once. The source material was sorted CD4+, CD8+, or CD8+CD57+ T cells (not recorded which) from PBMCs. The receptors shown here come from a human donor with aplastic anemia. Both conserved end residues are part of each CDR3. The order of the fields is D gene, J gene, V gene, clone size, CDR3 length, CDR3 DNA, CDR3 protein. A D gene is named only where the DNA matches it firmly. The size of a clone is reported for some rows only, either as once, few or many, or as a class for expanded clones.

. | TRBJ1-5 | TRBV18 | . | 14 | TGTGCCAGCTCACCGCAGGGGAACAATCAGCCCCAGCATTTT | CASSPQGNNQPQHF
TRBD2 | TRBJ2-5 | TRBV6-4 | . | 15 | TGTGCCAGCAGCGTGACGGGGGGGGGCCAAGAGACCCAGTACTTC | CASSVTGGGQETQYF
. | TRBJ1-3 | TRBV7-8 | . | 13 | TGTGCCAGCAGCTTAGATACAGGGAACACCATATATTTT | CASSLDTGNTIYF
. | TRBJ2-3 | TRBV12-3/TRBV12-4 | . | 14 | TGTGCCAGCAAACCGGGACTCCTCGTGGATACGCAGTATTTT | CASKPGLLVDTQYF
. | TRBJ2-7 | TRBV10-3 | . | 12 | TGTGCCATCAGCGAACTGAACTACGAGCAGTACTTC | CAISELNYEQYF
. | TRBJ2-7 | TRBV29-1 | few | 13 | TGCAGCGTTATTATACAGGTTCCCTACGAGCAGTACTTC | CSVIIQVPYEQYF
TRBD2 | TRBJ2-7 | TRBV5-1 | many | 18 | TGCGCCAGCAGCTTTTCCGCAGCGGGGGCCCTAAGCTCCTACGAGCAGTACTTC | CASSFSAAGALSSYEQYF
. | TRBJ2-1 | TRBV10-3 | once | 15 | TGTGCCATCTCAGACGCCGCTGGCGGCTTCAATGAGCAGTTCTTC | CAISDAAGGFNEQFF
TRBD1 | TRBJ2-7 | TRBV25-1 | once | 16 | TGTGCCAGCCGTGATCCGGGACAGGCGAATTCCTACGAGCAGTACTTC | CASRDPGQANSYEQYF
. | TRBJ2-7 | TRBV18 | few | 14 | TGTGCCAGCTCACAAGGAGGGGGGACCTACGAGCAGTACTTC | CASSQGGGTYEQYF
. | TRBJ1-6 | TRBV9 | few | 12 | TGTGCCAGCAGCGGGAGCAATTCACCCCTCCACTTT | CASSGSNSPLHF
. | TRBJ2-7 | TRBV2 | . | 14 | TGTGCCAGCAGTGCCCCGCTAGGACTGGGGGAGCAGTACTTC | CASSAPLGLGEQYF
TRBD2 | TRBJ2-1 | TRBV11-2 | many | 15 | TGTGCCAGCAGCGAAACTAGCGGGGCCAGGAATGAGCAGTTCTTC | CASSETSGARNEQFF
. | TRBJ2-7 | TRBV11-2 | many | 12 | TGTGCCAGCAGCTTACTGCCGGATTGGCAGTACTTC | CASSLLPDWQYF
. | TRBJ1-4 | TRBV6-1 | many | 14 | TGTGCCAGCACCAACATACTACGGGGTGAAAAACTGTTTTTT | CASTNILRGEKLFF
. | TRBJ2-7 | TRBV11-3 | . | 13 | TGTGCCAGCAGCTCCCAGGCTGGGTCTGAGCAGTACTTC | CASSSQAGSEQYF
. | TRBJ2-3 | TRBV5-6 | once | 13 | TGTGCCAGCAGCTTTCTCAGGGGACAATGGGAGTATTTT | CASSFLRGQWEYF
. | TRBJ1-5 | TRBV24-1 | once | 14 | TGTGCCACCGAACTAGGAGGAAGCAATCAGCCCCAGCATTTT | CATELGGSNQPQHF
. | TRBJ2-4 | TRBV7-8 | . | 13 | TGTGCCAGCAGCCCCCAGGGGGGAAACATTCAGTACTTC | CASSPQGGNIQYF
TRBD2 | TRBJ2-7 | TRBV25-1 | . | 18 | TGTGCCAGCAGTGAGGAGGTACTAGCGGGAGGACTCCGCTACGAGCAGTACTTC | CASSEEVLAGGLRYEQYF
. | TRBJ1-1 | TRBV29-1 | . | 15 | TGCAGCGTTGGGGCCCGGCGGGGGGGGGACACTGAAGCTTTCTTT | CSVGARRGGDTEAFF
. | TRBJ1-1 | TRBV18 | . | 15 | TGTGCCAGCTCACCACTCAGTGAGATGAACACTGAAGCTTTCTTT | CASSPLSEMNTEAFF
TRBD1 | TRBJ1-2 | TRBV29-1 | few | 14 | TGCAGCGCCTCGACCATGGACAGGTACTATGGCTACACCTTC | CSASTMDRYYGYTF
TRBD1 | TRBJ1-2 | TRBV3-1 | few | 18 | TGTGCCAGCAGCGCCTCGGGCGGGACAGGCGCCTCTAACTATGGCTACACCTTC | CASSASGGTGASNYGYTF
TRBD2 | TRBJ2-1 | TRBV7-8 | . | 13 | TGTGCCAGCAGGCTAGCGGGGGGAAATGAGCAGTTCTTC | CASRLAGGNEQFF
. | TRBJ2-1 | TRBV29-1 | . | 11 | TGCAGCGTTGGCGAGATCGATGAGCAGTTCTTC | CSVGEIDEQFF
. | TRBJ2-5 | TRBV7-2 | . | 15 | TGTGCCAGCAGCTTGATAAAAGGGACGTGGGAGACCCAGTACTTC | CASSLIKGTWETQYF
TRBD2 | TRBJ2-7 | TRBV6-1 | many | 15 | TGTGCCAGCAGTGCCGAGCGGGGGCCCTCCTACGAGCAGTACTTC | CASSAERGPSYEQYF
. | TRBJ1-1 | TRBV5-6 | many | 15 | TGTGCCAGCAGCCCAAATCCAGCGCAGAACACTGAAGCTTTCTTT | CASSPNPAQNTEAFF
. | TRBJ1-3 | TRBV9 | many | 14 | TGTGCCAGCAGCGTATCGGCCTTTGGAAACACCATATATTTT | CASSVSAFGNTIYF
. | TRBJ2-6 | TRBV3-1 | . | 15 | TGTGCCAGCAGCCAAGTAATGTCACAAGCCAACGTCCTGACTTTC | CASSQVMSQANVLTF
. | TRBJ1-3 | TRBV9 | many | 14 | TGTGCCAGCAGCCGAGTGGGAGATTCAAACACCATATATTTT | CASSRVGDSNTIYF
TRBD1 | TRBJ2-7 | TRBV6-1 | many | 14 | TGTGCCAGCAGCGCGGACAGGGGCCTCGGGGAGCAGTACTTC | CASSADRGLGEQYF
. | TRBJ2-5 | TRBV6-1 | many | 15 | TGTGCCAGCAGTGAAGTAAACAATCCCGGAGAGACCCAGTACTTC | CASSEVNNPGETQYF
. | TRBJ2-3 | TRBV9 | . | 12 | TGTGCCAGCAGCGTGGGCACAGATACGCAGTATTTT | CASSVGTDTQYF
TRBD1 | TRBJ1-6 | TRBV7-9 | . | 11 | TGTGCCAGCAGCTCAGGGGGACCCCTCCACTTT | CASSSGGPLHF
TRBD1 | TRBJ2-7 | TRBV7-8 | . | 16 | TGTGCCAGCAGCCATACCCGGACAGGGTGGACCTACGAGCAGTACTTC | CASSHTRTGWTYEQYF
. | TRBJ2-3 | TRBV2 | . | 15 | TGTGCCAGCAGTTTAGGGCGGGTTGGAGCAGATACGCAGTATTTT | CASSLGRVGADTQYF
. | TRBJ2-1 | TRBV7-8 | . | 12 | TGTGCCAGCAGTCTTAGCTGGGATGAGCAGTTCTTC | CASSLSWDEQFF
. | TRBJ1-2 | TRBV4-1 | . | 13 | TGCGCCAGCAGCCAAGGCAGGAACTATGGCTGCACCTTC | CASSQGRNYGCTF
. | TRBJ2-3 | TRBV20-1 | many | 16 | TGCAGTGCCGTGGCGTTTGGAGGGGGCAACACAGATACGCAGTATTTT | CSAVAFGGGNTDTQYF
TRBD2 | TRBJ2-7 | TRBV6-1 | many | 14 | TGTGCCAGCAGTGCAAGCCAGCGGGACTACGAGCAGTACTTC | CASSASQRDYEQYF
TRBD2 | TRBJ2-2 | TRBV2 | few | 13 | TGTGCCAGCAAAAGCGGGACGGCCGGGGAGCTGTTTTTT | CASKSGTAGELFF
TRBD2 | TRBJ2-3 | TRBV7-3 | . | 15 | TGTGCCAGCAGCTTACTAGCGGGGGCAACAGATACGCAGTATTTT | CASSLLAGATDTQYF
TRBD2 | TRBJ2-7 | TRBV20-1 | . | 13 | TGCAGTGCCATCAGCGGGAGTGTCGACGAGCAGTACTTC | CSAISGSVDEQYF
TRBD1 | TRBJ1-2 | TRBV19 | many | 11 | TGTGCCAGTCGGGACAGGGGTGGCTACACCTTC | CASRDRGGYTF
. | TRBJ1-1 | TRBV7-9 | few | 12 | TGTGCCAGCAGCGCCCATGACACTGAAGCTTTCTTT | CASSAHDTEAFF
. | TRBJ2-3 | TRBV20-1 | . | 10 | TGCAGTGCTGACGCAGATACGCAGTATTTT | CSADADTQYF
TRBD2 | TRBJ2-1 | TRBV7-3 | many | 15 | TGTGCCAGCAGCCAAGGGCGGGGGGAATACAATGAGCAGTTCTTC | CASSQGRGEYNEQFF
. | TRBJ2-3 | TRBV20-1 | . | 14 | TGCAGTTCTAGAGACCCCCTTAGCACAGATACGCAGTATTTT | CSSRDPLSTDTQYF
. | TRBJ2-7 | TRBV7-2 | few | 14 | TGTGCCAGCAGCCAGTGGGCCTCGGAGTCCGAGCAGTACTTC | CASSQWASESEQYF
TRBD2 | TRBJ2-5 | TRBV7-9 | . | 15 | TGTGCCAGCAGCTTCGCTGGGAGGGGACAAGAGACCCAGTACTTC | CASSFAGRGQETQYF